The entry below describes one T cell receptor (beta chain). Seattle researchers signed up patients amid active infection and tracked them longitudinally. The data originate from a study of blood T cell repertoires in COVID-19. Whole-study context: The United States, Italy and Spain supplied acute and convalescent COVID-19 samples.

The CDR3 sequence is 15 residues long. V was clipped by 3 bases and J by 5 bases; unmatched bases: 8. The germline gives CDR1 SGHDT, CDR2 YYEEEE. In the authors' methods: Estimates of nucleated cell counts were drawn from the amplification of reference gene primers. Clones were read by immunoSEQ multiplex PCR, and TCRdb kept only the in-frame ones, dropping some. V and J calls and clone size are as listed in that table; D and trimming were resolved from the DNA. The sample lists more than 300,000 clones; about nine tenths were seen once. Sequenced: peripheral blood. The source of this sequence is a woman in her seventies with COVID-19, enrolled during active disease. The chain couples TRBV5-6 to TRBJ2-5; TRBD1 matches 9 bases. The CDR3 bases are TGTGCCAGCAGCTGGGGACAGGGTCCTATGGAGACCCAGTACTTC. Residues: CASSWGQGPMETQYF.